The subject of this entry is one TCR beta chain. This clone's antigen is unknown. No qualities accompany the bases; no much larger clone lies one base away. RNA was extracted with the RNeasy kit and 0.5 to 1 ug was reverse transcribed using random hexamers. The immunoSEQ multiplex PCR assay, which covers 54 Vbeta and 13 Jbeta segments, was used to amplify TCR beta CDR3 regions. PCR amplification bias was corrected using a synthetic template baseline for primer optimization and computational correction. The original pipeline was this. Reads were annotated to V, D and J genes per IMGT and analyzed with immunoSEQ Analyzer, keeping only productive sequences. Clonality was computed as one minus Shannon entropy normalized by log2 of the number of productive unique sequences. Public and private clones were assessed among the 100 most prevalent clones of each patient and control. A clone was defined as Susac-specific if it was absent from the healthy and MS cohorts, from 950 to 1,300 published viral clones and from other ImmuneACCESS disease sequences. The public reads were quality trimmed at Q25 with fastp and then assembled into clones with MiXCR by TCRdb, keeping productive beta chains. Rows merge per CDR3 protein into single entries with the most common DNA and genes. The authors' filters were not applied to this entry. The sample includes 150,000 to 200,000 distinct CDR3 sequences, with roughly 94% observed a single time. The top ten clonotypes cover 0.15% to 0.2% of the sample.

This record belongs to a study of CD8 T cells in Susac syndrome (dated by TCRdb to the late 2010s). In the study overall: Among the Susac syndrome patients who were sequenced, clinically active disease was present in over 5 and clinical remission was observed in about eight. At blood withdrawal, Susac syndrome patients were therapy-naive, treated with corticosteroids (with IVIg additionally given to some), or treated with IVIg alone. Repertoire sequencing was used to test whether CD8+ T cell activation and differentiation in Susac syndrome was antigen driven. CD8+ T cell repertoire clonality was compared between around eleven healthy donors, approximately 14 Susac syndrome patients and 15 multiple sclerosis patients.

Peripheral blood CD8+ and CD4+ T cells from healthy donors, Susac syndrome patients and multiple sclerosis patients were profiled using high-throughput TCR beta sequencing. The Susac syndrome patients fulfilled recently defined diagnostic criteria for definite or probable disease. Bulk CD8+ and CD4+ T cells were purified magnetically by negative isolation, whereas CD8+ TEMRA cells were enriched by FACS. Blood was collected in EDTA tubes and processed within 24 hours, with PBMCs isolated through density gradient centrifugation. PBMCs destined for TCR sequencing were cryopreserved in liquid nitrogen and later thawed in a 37 °C water bath. The sorted or isolated CD4+, CD8+ and CD8+ TEMRA cells had a purity of 90% or higher. Findings and caveats that apply to the study as a whole: The number of individuals in the TCR sequencing and HLA analysis was recognized as being relatively small. Susac syndrome CD8+ repertoires showed clonal expansion, highest in CD8+ TEMRA cells and greater in clinically active than remitting patients. In the total CD8+ and CD8+ TEMRA repertoires, sixteen and five Susac-specific public clones, respectively, were identified.

The CDR3 goes from the cysteine to the phenylalanine over 16 residues. Only the CDR3 DNA stays, 48 bases, in frame from base 1. V is trimmed back by 3 bases and J by 5 bases, and the junction contains 9 bases that no gene match accounts for. Taken from the germline V gene, the CDR1 and CDR2 loops are MDHEN and SYDVKM. The chain couples TRBV28 to TRBJ2-3; 9 middle bases align to TRBD1. This TCR came from a human donor with Susac syndrome. The sample consisted of CD8+ T cells from PBMCs. The nucleotides read TGTGCCAGCAGTTTCTTACGGGACAGGGCGGTAGATACGCAGTATTTT. This gives the protein CASSFLRDRAVDTQYF.